The present entry profiles one TCR beta chain with its context. The sample holds a few counts of this clone. There is no known antigen for this receptor. Base qualities are not at hand, and no much larger clone is one base apart. TCRbeta CDR3 regions were amplified from genomic DNA using the immunoSEQ Assay, a bias-controlled multiplex PCR. As for the original processing: The number of nucleated cells in each sample was estimated from the amplification of reference gene primers within the assay. To quantify the absolute abundance of each unique TCRbeta CDR3 rearrangement, sequence reads were collapsed and filtered. For each sample, productive Simpson clonality was calculated as the square root of Simpson's diversity index across productive rearrangements. As stored in TCRdb, this immuneACCESS dataset retains in-frame rearrangements with V and J assigned. A fraction of the clones does not appear; measured against another copy, unresolved V genes explain less than half of the discrepancy, and the remainder lacks a known reason. The V and J calls and the clone size are those of that table, but D and trimming were determined from the DNA. For this sample there are approximately 300,000 clones; more than 85% appear just once. Around 20% of the sample is taken by the ten largest.

Participants in the prospective study were enrolled through a virtual design, were aged about 18 to 100 years, and lived in approximately 24 United States geographic areas. To assign participants to cohorts, the prospective study relied on clinical history that participants themselves reported in a screening survey and a study questionnaire. ImmuneRACE Cohort 3 recovered participants were defined by two consecutive negative NP/OP PCR tests, healthcare professional clearance, or symptom resolution. Mobile phlebotomists in the prospective study collected whole blood, serum and a nasopharyngeal or oropharyngeal swab from every participant. Participants in the prospective study had the option to provide additional blood draws and questionnaires over a roughly two-month period. Before DNA extraction, prospective study blood samples were shipped either frozen or at room temperature. V sheds 3 bases and J sheds 3 bases, leaving 15 bases between their ends. From the cysteine up to the phenylalanine, the CDR3 has a length of 16 residues. The kept DNA is CDR3 alone, 48 bases in frame from the first base. The germline V gene yields WSHSY for CDR1 and SAAADI for CDR2.

These data originate in a study of blood T cell repertoires in COVID-19 (dated by TCRdb to about 2020). Describing the broader study: Collaborator samples came from the United States, Italy and Spain and covered acute and convalescent phases of COVID-19. Where HLA class I and class II types were available, the types were taken from metadata supplied by the sample provider, not from assay-based typing. The repertoires were released in a freely available public database meant as a resource for research on the immune response to SARS-CoV-2. The sample metadata nearly always contained a de-identified subject ID, COVID-19 status, age in years and sex. The dataset comprised deeply sampled blood TCRbeta repertoires from subjects exposed to, actively infected with, or recovered from COVID-19. The material from the prospective study consisted of cDNA or gDNA derived from T cells, B-cell-depleted T cells, or PBMCs. The samples were drawn from the first 160 participants of the ongoing ImmuneRACE study and from more than 1,000 subjects provided by 6 global collaborators. Study-wide conclusions, independent of this receptor: The quantity of clinical and demographic metadata differed by source and by participant and was supplied without curation.

The sequencing input was PBMCs or T cells enriched from blood (not recorded which). This sequence originates from a woman in her twenties or thirties who had recovered from COVID-19. The rearrangement joined TRBV10-2 to TRBJ2-1, with no confidently assigned D gene. The CDR3 sequence is CASSDDAEWVYNEQFF. The sequenced DNA is TGCGCCAGCAGTGACGATGCGGAGTGGGTCTACAATGAGCAGTTCTTC.